This entry lists 4 T cell receptor beta chains sequenced from one sample in a study of blood T cell repertoires in COVID-19. The method was immunoSEQ multiplex PCR; TCRdb's version includes in-frame clones alone and lacks a portion of them. The sample has some 200,000 clones; about 87% are singletons. The sequenced material came from PBMCs or T cells enriched from blood (not recorded which). The receptors shown here come from a woman aged 25 to 39 who had recovered from COVID-19.

In the case of this clone: The sample holds other DNA sequences that translate to the same CDR3. J is TRBJ1-3 and V is TRBV19; D is ambiguous. The CDR3 length is 12 residues. V was shortened by 3 bases and J by 4 bases, with 4 bases between the two germline ends. Germline V gives CDR1 LNHDA, CDR2 SQIVND (reference sequence). The DNA of the CDR3 is TGTGCCAGTAGTATCTACGGAAACACCATATATTTT. This codes for CASSIYGNTIYF.

This chain links TRBV24-1 with TRBJ2-3; D might be TRBD1 (6 bases). V was cut by 5 bases and J by 2 bases, with 13 bases left in between. The CDR3 sequence is 15 residues long. Germline CDR1 KGHDR, CDR2 SFDVKD. As DNA, the CDR3 is TGTGCCACCAGTGGCGCAGGGGACATCACAGATACGCAGTATTTT. Translation gives CATSGAGDITDTQYF.

The chain is built from TRBV10-3 and TRBJ2-3; TRBD1 aligns across 10 bases. This CDR3 is built from 14 residues. The V segment lost 10 bases and the J segment 1 base; nucleotides outside the gene matches: 5. Germline lookup yields CDR1 ENHRY and CDR2 SYGVKD. CDR3 in DNA: TGTGCCACCTCCGGGACAGGGGGCACAGATACGCAGTATTTT. Its protein product is CATSGTGGTDTQYF.

This sequence joins TRBV19 and TRBJ1-4, with unresolved D. Germline CDR1 and CDR2: LNHDA and SQIVND (reference sequence). The length of the CDR3 is 15 residues. V was cut by 3 bases and J by 6 bases, with 14 bases left in between. The DNA of the CDR3 is TGTGCCAGTAGTATGACGGGAAGGGTATATGAAAAACTGTTTTTT. Its translation: CASSMTGRVYEKLFF.